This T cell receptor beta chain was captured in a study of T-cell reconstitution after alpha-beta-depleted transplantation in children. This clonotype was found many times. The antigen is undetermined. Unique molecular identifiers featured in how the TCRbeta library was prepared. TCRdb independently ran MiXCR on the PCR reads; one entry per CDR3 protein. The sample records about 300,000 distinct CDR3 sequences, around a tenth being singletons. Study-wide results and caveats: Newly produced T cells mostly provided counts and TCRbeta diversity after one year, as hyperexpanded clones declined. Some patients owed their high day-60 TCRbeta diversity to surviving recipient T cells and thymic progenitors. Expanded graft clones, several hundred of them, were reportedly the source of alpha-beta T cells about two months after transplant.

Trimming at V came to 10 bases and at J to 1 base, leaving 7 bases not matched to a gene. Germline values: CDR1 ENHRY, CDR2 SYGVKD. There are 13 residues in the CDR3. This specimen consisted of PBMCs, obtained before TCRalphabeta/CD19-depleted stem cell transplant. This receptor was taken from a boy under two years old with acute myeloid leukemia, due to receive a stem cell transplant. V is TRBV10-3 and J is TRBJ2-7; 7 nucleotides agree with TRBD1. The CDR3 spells CATKGTASYEQYF. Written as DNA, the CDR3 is TGTGCCACTAAGGGGACAGCTTCCTACGAGCAGTACTTC.